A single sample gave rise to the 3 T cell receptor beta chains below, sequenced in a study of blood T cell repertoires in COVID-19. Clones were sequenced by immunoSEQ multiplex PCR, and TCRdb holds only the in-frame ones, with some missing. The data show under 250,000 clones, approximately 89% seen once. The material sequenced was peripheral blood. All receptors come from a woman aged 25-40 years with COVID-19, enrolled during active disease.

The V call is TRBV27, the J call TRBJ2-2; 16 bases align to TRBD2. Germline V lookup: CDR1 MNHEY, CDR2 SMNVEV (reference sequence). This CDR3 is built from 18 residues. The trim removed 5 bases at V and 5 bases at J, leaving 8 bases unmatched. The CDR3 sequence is CASSGTSGGAWGTGELFF. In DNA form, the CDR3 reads TGTGCCAGCAGTGGGACTAGCGGGGGGGCCTGGGGGACCGGGGAGCTGTTTTTT.

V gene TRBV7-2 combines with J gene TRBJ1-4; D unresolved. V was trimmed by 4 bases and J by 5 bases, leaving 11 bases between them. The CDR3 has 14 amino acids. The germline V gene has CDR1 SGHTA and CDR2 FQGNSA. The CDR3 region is CASSWAGSNEKLFF. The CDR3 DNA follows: TGTGCCAGCAGCTGGGCAGGCTCAAATGAAAAACTGTTTTTT.

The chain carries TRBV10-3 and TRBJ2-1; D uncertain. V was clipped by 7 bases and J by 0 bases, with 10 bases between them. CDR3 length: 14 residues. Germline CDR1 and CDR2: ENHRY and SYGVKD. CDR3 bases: TGTGCCATCACCTCAGAAAGCTCCTACAATGAGCAGTTCTTC. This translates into CAITSESSYNEQFF.